The rows below give T cell receptor beta chains drawn from one sample of a study of low-dose radiotherapy and immunotherapy resistance in tumors. MiXCR, applied by TCRdb to the reads, yields one record per CDR3 protein. The sample comprises around 90,000 distinct CDR3 sequences, 18% of which are singletons, and 5% to 7% rests with the top ten. Sequencing used PBMCs, obtained before treatment. The source is a male donor with prostate cancer. Both conserved end residues are part of each CDR3. Clone size is shown for a subset of rows, as once, few, many or a class of expanded clone.

abundance: many
j_gene: TRBJ2-3
v_gene: TRBV21-1
CDR3aa: CASSKSGGGGDTQYF

abundance: many
j_gene: TRBJ2-7
v_gene: TRBV19
CDR3aa: CASSIQAGVTYEQYF

abundance: many
j_gene: TRBJ1-1
v_gene: TRBV6-2/TRBV6-3
CDR3aa: CASSEAASLFEAFF

abundance: many
j_gene: TRBJ1-1
v_gene: TRBV6-5
CDR3aa: CASSYYSNTEAFF

abundance: few
j_gene: TRBJ2-2
v_gene: TRBV10-2
CDR3aa: CASSEMRNTGELFF

abundance: many
j_gene: TRBJ2-5
v_gene: TRBV7-2
CDR3aa: CASSGTGGQETQYF

abundance: NA
j_gene: TRBJ1-6
v_gene: TRBV11-2
CDR3aa: CASSAQGPDNSPLHF

abundance: few
j_gene: TRBJ2-3
v_gene: TRBV24-1
CDR3aa: CATSELGTSGSTDTQYF

abundance: few
j_gene: TRBJ2-2
v_gene: TRBV20-1
CDR3aa: CSAVRGRNTGELFF

abundance: many
j_gene: TRBJ1-6
v_gene: TRBV20-1
CDR3aa: CSAVESKGNSPLHF

abundance: many
j_gene: TRBJ2-3
v_gene: TRBV27
CDR3aa: CASSFLVSAGVIDTQYF

abundance: many
j_gene: TRBJ2-3
v_gene: TRBV4-1
CDR3aa: CASSQDLGGVSTDTQYF

abundance: many
j_gene: TRBJ2-3
v_gene: TRBV6-6
CDR3aa: CASSYSPKPGTSGRAAADTQYF

abundance: many
j_gene: TRBJ1-4
v_gene: TRBV30
CDR3aa: CAWGQGTNEKLFF

abundance: many
j_gene: TRBJ2-7
v_gene: TRBV6-1
CDR3aa: CASSRGLEYEQYF

abundance: many
j_gene: TRBJ1-6
v_gene: TRBV3-1
CDR3aa: CASSQGLKNNSPLHF

abundance: many
j_gene: TRBJ2-4
v_gene: TRBV7-8
CDR3aa: CASSLMNNPTGKNIQYF

abundance: many
j_gene: TRBJ2-1
v_gene: TRBV30
CDR3aa: CASSRGSGFYNEQFF

abundance: few
j_gene: TRBJ2-5
v_gene: TRBV30
CDR3aa: CAWSGLAGAVETQYF

abundance: many
j_gene: TRBJ2-1
v_gene: TRBV9
CDR3aa: CASSADPGGYPQQFF

abundance: many
j_gene: TRBJ2-6
v_gene: TRBV7-3
CDR3aa: CASSRGQLLSGANVLTF

abundance: many
j_gene: TRBJ2-5
v_gene: TRBV6-2/TRBV6-3
CDR3aa: CASSPRMQTQYF

abundance: many
j_gene: TRBJ2-2
v_gene: TRBV6-1
CDR3aa: CASRDGQGSTGELFF

abundance: many
j_gene: TRBJ1-1
v_gene: TRBV5-1
CDR3aa: CASSTDSMNTEAFF

abundance: NA
j_gene: TRBJ2-3
v_gene: TRBV30
CDR3aa: CAWKREVADTQYF

abundance: NA
j_gene: TRBJ1-2
v_gene: TRBV29-1
CDR3aa: CSGHTNYGYTF

abundance: many
j_gene: TRBJ1-5
v_gene: TRBV20-1
CDR3aa: CSATPADSHQPQHF

abundance: many
j_gene: TRBJ2-7
v_gene: TRBV12-3/TRBV12-4
CDR3aa: CASSLAPVAGYEQYF

abundance: many
j_gene: TRBJ1-1
v_gene: TRBV7-9
CDR3aa: CASSLNDGQQEAFF

abundance: few
j_gene: TRBJ2-3
v_gene: TRBV11-1
CDR3aa: CASSFGATADTQYF

abundance: many
j_gene: TRBJ2-1
v_gene: TRBV9
CDR3aa: CASSVGTVQGNEQFF

abundance: many
j_gene: TRBJ1-2
v_gene: TRBV7-3
CDR3aa: CASPRWYGYTF

abundance: many
j_gene: TRBJ2-7
v_gene: TRBV6-1
CDR3aa: CAISDGGREIYEQYF

abundance: many
j_gene: TRBJ2-1
v_gene: TRBV20-1
CDR3aa: CSAREGTSGGYEQFF

abundance: many
j_gene: TRBJ1-1
v_gene: TRBV6-5
CDR3aa: CASSWDRRSTEAFF

abundance: many
j_gene: TRBJ1-1
v_gene: TRBV5-4
CDR3aa: CASSLKTGNTEAFF

abundance: NA
j_gene: TRBJ2-1
v_gene: TRBV5-1
CDR3aa: CASSPTGTGINEQFF

abundance: few
j_gene: TRBJ2-1
v_gene: TRBV11-3
CDR3aa: CASSLLGRGEQFF

abundance: many
j_gene: TRBJ2-1
v_gene: TRBV7-2
CDR3aa: CASSSQGVGNEQFF

abundance: many
j_gene: TRBJ2-6
v_gene: TRBV27
CDR3aa: CASPRNGGHYSGANVLTF

abundance: many
j_gene: TRBJ2-5
v_gene: TRBV7-9
CDR3aa: CAFSWGSQETQYF